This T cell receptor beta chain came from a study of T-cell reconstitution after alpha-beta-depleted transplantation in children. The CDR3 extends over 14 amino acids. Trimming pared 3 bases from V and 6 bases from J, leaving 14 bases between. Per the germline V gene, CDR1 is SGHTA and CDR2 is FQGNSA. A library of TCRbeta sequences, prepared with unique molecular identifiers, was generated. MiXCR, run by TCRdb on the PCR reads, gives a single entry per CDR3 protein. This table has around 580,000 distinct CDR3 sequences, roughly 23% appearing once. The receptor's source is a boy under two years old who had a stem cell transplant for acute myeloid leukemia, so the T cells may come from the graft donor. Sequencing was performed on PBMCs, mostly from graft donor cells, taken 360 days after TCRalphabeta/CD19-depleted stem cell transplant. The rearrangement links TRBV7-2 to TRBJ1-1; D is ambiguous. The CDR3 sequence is CASSFVAGQAEAFF. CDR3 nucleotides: TGTGCCAGCAGCTTTGTCGCCGGGCAGGCTGAAGCTTTCTTT. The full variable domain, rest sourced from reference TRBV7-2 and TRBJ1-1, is GAGVSQSPSNKVTEKGKDVELRCDPISGHTALYWYRQSLGQGLEFLIYFQGNSAPDKSGLPSDRFSAERTGGSVSTLTIQRTQQEDSAVYLCASSFVAGQAEAFFGQGTRLTVV.